Here is one T cell receptor (beta chain) with its context. Methods used by the authors: Using reference gene primer amplification, nucleated cell counts were estimated. This table comes from immunoSEQ multiplex PCR, and its TCRdb copy is limited to in-frame clones, with some not included. V and J calls and clone size are as listed in that table; D and trimming were resolved from the DNA. The sample gives roughly 150,000 clones, more than 75% of which show up once; under 3% is in the top ten. This specimen belongs to a study of blood T cell repertoires in COVID-19. Study overall: Samples came from the United States, Italy and Spain, spanning acute and convalescent COVID-19. T cells, B-cell-depleted T cells, or PBMCs supplied cDNA or gDNA.

Trimming at V came to 7 bases and at J to 3 bases, leaving 18 bases not matched to a gene. Looked up from germline, CDR1 is LGHDT and CDR2 is YNNKEL (reference sequence). This CDR3 region has 17 residues. The sample taken for sequencing was peripheral blood. The gene calls are TRBV3-1 (or the pseudogene TRBV3-2) and TRBJ2-7, with 7 bases that match TRBD2. This clonotype was sampled from a woman older than 75 with COVID-19, enrolled during active disease. CDR3: CASTSSGRGERNYEQYF. DNA of the CDR3: TGTGCCAGCACCTCCTCGGGACGGGGGGAGCGGAACTACGAGCAGTACTTC.